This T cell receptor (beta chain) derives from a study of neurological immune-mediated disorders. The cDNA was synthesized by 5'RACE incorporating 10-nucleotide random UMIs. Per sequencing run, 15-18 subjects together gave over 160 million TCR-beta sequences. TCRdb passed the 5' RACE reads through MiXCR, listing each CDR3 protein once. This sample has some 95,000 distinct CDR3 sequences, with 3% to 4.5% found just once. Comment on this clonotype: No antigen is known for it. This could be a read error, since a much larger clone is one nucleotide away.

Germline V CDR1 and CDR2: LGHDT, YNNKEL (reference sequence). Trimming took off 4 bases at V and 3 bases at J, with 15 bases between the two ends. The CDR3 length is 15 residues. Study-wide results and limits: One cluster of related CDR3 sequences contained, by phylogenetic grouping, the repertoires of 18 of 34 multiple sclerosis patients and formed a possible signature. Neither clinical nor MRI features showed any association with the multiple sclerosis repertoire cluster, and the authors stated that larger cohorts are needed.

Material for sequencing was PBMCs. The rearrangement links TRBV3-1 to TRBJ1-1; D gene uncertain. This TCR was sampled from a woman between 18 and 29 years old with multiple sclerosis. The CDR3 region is CASSRVDLGDTEAFF. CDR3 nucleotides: TGTGCCAGCAGCCGGGTCGACCTTGGGGACACTGAAGCTTTCTTT. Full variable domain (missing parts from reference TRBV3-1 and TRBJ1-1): DTAVSQTPKYLVTQMGNDKSIKCEQNLGHDTMYWYKQDSKKFLKIMFSYNNKELIINETVPNRFSPKSPDKAHLNLHINSLELGDSAVYFCASSRVDLGDTEAFFGQGTRLTVV.